The 3 T cell receptor beta chains in this list originate from one sample, sequenced in a study of early T cells in non-severe SARS-CoV-2 infection (dated by TCRdb to about 2021). The receptor library was made with 5' RACE. Sequencing relied on a NextSeq 500. TCRdb reprocessed the public reads (quality trimming at Q25 with fastp, clone calling with MiXCR) and kept in-frame beta chains. Each CDR3 protein gets just one entry, which takes the most common genes and DNA from the rows behind it. For this sample there are around 84,000 distinct CDR3 sequences; around 10% appear just once. Of the sample, approximately 2.4% is held by the ten largest clones. The sequencing input was whole blood. These receptors came from an adult who was a healthcare worker with PCR-confirmed SARS-CoV-2 infection or an uninfected control (not recorded which).

This clonotype appeared many times. The V and J genes are TRBV10-2 and TRBJ2-1, with D perhaps TRBD2 (6 bases). V shed 1 base and J shed 0 bases, with 7 bases lying between them. This CDR3 region has 15 residues. Germline CDR1 is WSHSY and CDR2 is SAAADI. The CDR3 nucleotides are TGCGCCAGCAGTGAGTATAGCGGCTCCTACAATGAGCAGTTCTTC. Its translation: CASSEYSGSYNEQFF.

This clonotype was seen more than once but under ten times. The chain is built from TRBV6-6 and TRBJ1-3; D is uncertain. Germline V gene data show CDR1 as MNHNY and CDR2 as SVGAGI (reference sequence). Trimming removed 2 bases from V and 5 bases from J, with 10 bases in between. The CDR3 contains 14 residues. For the CDR3, the DNA is TGTGCCAGCAGTTACGATCGAGGGAGAAACACCATATATTTT. As protein: CASSYDRGRNTIYF.

This clonotype was counted a few times. The chain carries TRBV3-1 and TRBJ1-3; D is uncertain. The CDR3 runs 12 residues. V was trimmed by 6 bases and J by 7 bases, leaving 10 bases between them. The germline gives CDR1 LGHDT, CDR2 YNNKEL (reference sequence). CDR3 protein: CASSPIGNTIYF. The CDR3 region has the DNA TGTGCCAGCAGTCCTATAGGGAACACCATATATTTT.